The 8 T cell receptor beta chains in this list originate from one sample, sequenced in a study of blood T cell repertoires in COVID-19. Using immunoSEQ multiplex PCR, the repertoire was profiled, and TCRdb retains in-frame clones only, with some absent. The sample lists approximately 59,000 clones, roughly 90% seen once, with roughly 20% in the top ten. The source material was peripheral blood. The source of these receptors is a human donor in a cohort sampled during active COVID-19.

The CDR3 bases are TGTGCCAGCAGCTTAGGTTCGCAATGGGGGGGTCACGAGCAGTACTTC. This encodes CASSLGSQWGGHEQYF. J is TRBJ2-7 and V is TRBV11-2, with 7 positions matching TRBD2. This CDR3 spans 16 amino acids. CDR1 and CDR2 (germline): SGHAT, FQNNGV. Trimming cost V 1 base and J 5 bases; bases outside gene matches: 11.

V is TRBV10-2 and J is TRBJ1-1; TRBD1 matches 8 bases. The germline V gene has CDR1 WSHSY and CDR2 SAAADI. Trimming took 7 bases from V and 0 from J; bases not matched to a gene: 4. The CDR3 spans 14 residues. The chain's CDR3 is CASKGQVLNTEAFF. Here the CDR3 DNA reads TGCGCCAGCAAGGGACAGGTATTGAACACTGAAGCTTTCTTT.

The V and J genes are TRBV7-2 and TRBJ1-1; tentative D call: TRBD1 (6 bases). The germline V gene has CDR1 SGHTA and CDR2 FQGNSA. There are 14 residues in the CDR3. V lost 6 bases and J lost 0, with 11 bases in between. The CDR3 coding sequence is TGTGCCAGCAGAAGGCAGGGGATGAACACTGAAGCTTTCTTT. Translation gives CASRRQGMNTEAFF.

V gene TRBV30 combines with J gene TRBJ1-5, with D possibly being TRBD1 (6 bases). The germline gives CDR1 GTSNPN, CDR2 SVGIG (reference sequence). The length of the CDR3 is 17 residues. Trimming pared 3 bases from V and 2 bases from J, leaving 20 bases between. CDR3 sequence reads: CAWSQRRGGIGNQPQHF. For the CDR3, the DNA is TGTGCCTGGAGCCAGCGAAGGGGGGGCATCGGCAATCAGCCCCAGCATTTT. The full variable domain, with the rest looked up from reference TRBV30 and TRBJ1-5, is SQTIHQWPATLVQPVGSPLSLECTVEGTSNPNLYWYRQAAGRGLQLLFYSVGIGQISSEVPQNLSASRPQDRQFILSSKKLLLSDSGFYLCAWSQRRGGIGNQPQHFGDGTRLSIL.

V gene TRBV4-3 combines with J gene TRBJ1-5, with D perhaps TRBD1 (6 bases). Germline V gives CDR1 LGHNA, CDR2 YSLEER. This CDR3 has 16 residues. V was clipped by 0 bases and J by 4 bases, with 13 bases between them. The CDR3 coding sequence is TGCGCCAGCAGCCAAGACCCAGGGGAAGGGAATCAGCCCCAGCATTTT. As protein: CASSQDPGEGNQPQHF.

CDR3 bases: TGCGCCAGCAGCCCGGGACAGGGAAGGGAAGCTTTCTTT. Residues: CASSPGQGREAFF. The rearrangement links TRBV5-1 to TRBJ1-1; 9 nucleotides align to TRBD1. The germline CDR1 and CDR2 sequences are SGHRS and YFSETQ. Trimming cost V 4 bases and J 8 bases; bases outside gene matches: 6. The length of the CDR3 is 13 residues. The full variable domain, with the rest looked up from reference TRBV5-1 and TRBJ1-1, is KAGVTQTPRYLIKTRGQQVTLSCSPISGHRSVSWYQQTPGQGLQFLFEYFSETQRNKGNFPGRFSGRQFSNSRSEMNVSTLELGDSALYLCASSPGQGREAFFGQGTRLTVV.

This clone was found once. This CDR3 is CAIRAGTDYNEQFF. CDR3 DNA sequence: TGTGCCATCAGGGCCGGGACAGACTACAATGAGCAGTTCTTC. The chain links TRBV10-3 to TRBJ2-1; 7 bases agree with TRBD1. Losses at the gene ends were 6 bases for V and 3 bases for J; bases not matched to a gene: 5. This CDR3 spans 14 amino acids. The germline CDR1 and CDR2 sequences are ENHRY and SYGVKD.

The V and J genes are TRBV11-2 and TRBJ1-2, with D possibly being TRBD1 (6 bases). V was shortened by 4 bases and J by 4 bases, with 13 bases between the two germline ends. This CDR3 is 14 amino acids long. Germline assignment: CDR1 SGHAT and CDR2 FQNNGV. The CDR3 nucleotides are TGTGCCAGCAGCTCCCTCCAGACAGGCTATGGCTACACCTTC. Translation: CASSSLQTGYGYTF.